Below, one T cell receptor beta chain is given with its context. This specimen belongs to a study of blood T cell repertoires in COVID-19. On the study more broadly: Italy, Spain and the United States were the sources of the convalescent and acute COVID-19 samples. From T cells, B-cell-depleted T cells, or PBMCs came the material, which was cDNA or gDNA.

Using immunoSEQ multiplex PCR, the repertoire was profiled, and TCRdb retains in-frame clones only, with some absent. The table includes around 130,000 clones, 90% detected once. Seattle patients were enrolled during active infection and followed longitudinally. Sequences were obtained from peripheral blood. The sequence derives from a man between 60 and 75 years old with COVID-19, enrolled during active disease.

The CDR3 DNA is TGTGCCTGGAGTCCCGGCGGTCACTACGAGCAGTACTTC. The encoded protein is CAWSPGGHYEQYF. The V and J genes are TRBV30 and TRBJ2-7; D is undetermined. From germline, CDR1 is GTSNPN and CDR2 SVGIG (reference sequence). This CDR3 is built from 13 residues. The V gene lost 2 bases and the J gene lost 3 bases, with 11 bases spanning the gap.